The sequence of this TCR beta chain was determined in a study of identifying expanded T cells in peripheral blood (dated by TCRdb to between 2018 and 2021). The study in broad terms: Technical replicates were generated by sequencing separate aliquots of the same genomic DNA pool, with four replicates compared pairwise.

There are 14 amino acids in the CDR3, from cysteine to phenylalanine inclusive. CDR3 DNA is the only sequence kept; it has 42 bases, read in frame from the first base. V sheds 1 base and J sheds 3 bases, leaving 10 bases between their ends. CDR1 is given as LGHNA and CDR2 as YSLEER, both from the germline V gene. No immune events such as infections were documented for the healthy donors during the collection period. Healthy-donor blood repertoires served as a training cohort to calibrate time-dependent variance in a beta-binomial model of T-cell clone differential abundance. The training cohort was composed of roughly ten healthy donors, 3 female and 7 male. Donor ages ranged from about 29 to 70 years, with an average of about 41 years. Obtained from a commercial supplier, whole blood was collected from each healthy donor at three time points set about 2 weeks apart. For immunosequencing, genomic DNA was extracted from unsorted whole blood.

Overall study results and their limits: Across all healthy donors, variance in clone template counts between roughly 2-week samples was found to increase significantly with total template count. Between technical replicates the binomial model flagged approximately 1.2 differentially abundant clones, whereas over two weeks the binomial model flagged about 16.4 and over about four weeks approximately 18. It was expected by the authors that biological variance in healthy repertoires might increase further over much longer intervals, such as months to years. Across all healthy-donor time intervals, the beta-binomial model significantly lowered both the number of clones called differentially abundant and the false-positive rate.

To note about this clone: Its target antigen remains unknown. No much larger clone is present one base from it, and per-base qualities are unavailable.

The immunoSEQ Assay, which uses bias-controlled multiplex PCR amplification of genomic DNA, was used to profile TCRbeta CDR3 regions. As for how the authors treated the data: The absolute abundance of each unique TCRbeta CDR3 region was quantified after sequences were collapsed and filtered. Differential abundance was tested with two models: a binomial (Fisher-equivalent) model and a beta-binomial model that adds time-dependent variance fitted from healthy donors. Any clone with fewer than 5 combined templates was excluded, and a clone was called differentially abundant if its Benjamini-Hochberg FDR was below 0.01. The form v = (b*log(k)+a)^2 was used to model beta-binomial variance as a function of total template count across the two samples. TCRdb took this table from immuneACCESS and kept in-frame rearrangements with V and J called. Such tables lack part of the clones; where checked against another copy, unresolved V genes explain under half of the gap, and the rest is unexplained. The V and J calls and clone size are taken from that table; D and trimming were inferred from the DNA. The sample table shows some 75,000 clones, and roughly 90% are seen once. The top ten clonotypes cover over 2.5% of the sample.

Sequences were obtained from blood. The clonotype comes from a person aged 18-70 years in good health. Recombination joined TRBV4-3 with TRBJ2-7; the D gene is unclear. The DNA reads as follows: TGCGCCAGCAGCCAAGGGCTCGGAGACTACGAGCAGTACTTC. Its protein is CASSQGLGDYEQYF.